Each of the 29 T cell receptor beta chains below was sequenced from the same sample in a study of cytomegalovirus exposure and HLA in healthy donors (dated by TCRdb to about 2017). Libraries were made using the immunoSEQ multiplex PCR assay. The multiplex PCR relied on a mix of 60 forward primers for TCR Vbeta segments and 13 reverse primers for TCR Jbeta segments. TCRdb took this table from immuneACCESS and kept in-frame rearrangements with V and J called. Such tables lack part of the clones; where checked against another copy, unresolved V genes explain under half of the gap, and the rest is unexplained. This sample holds approximately 180,000 clones; 73% were observed only once. Approximately 1.8% of the sample rests with the top ten. Sequencing was performed on PBMCs. The source is a woman aged 30 to 39 in good health and CMV-seronegative.

This clone has more than one count but fewer than ten. The V gene is TRBV19, the J gene TRBJ1-2; D possibly corresponds to TRBD1 (6 bases). The CDR3 runs 13 residues. From germline, CDR1 is LNHDA and CDR2 SQIVND (reference sequence). Trimming pared 4 bases from V and 13 bases from J, leaving 19 bases between. The CDR3 reads CASSTPYAGAVTF. CDR3 sequence (DNA): TGTGCCAGTAGTACCCCTTATGCGGGGGCGGTCACCTTC.

The chain uses TRBV6-1 and TRBJ1-2; 9 bases are shared with TRBD1. The germline V gene encodes CDR1 MNHNS and CDR2 SASEGT. The CDR3 is 15 amino acids. Unmatched junction bases numbered 11, after V lost 7 bases and J lost 5 bases. DNA for the CDR3: TGTGCCAGCACCCCCAACAGGGGGCCGGGTTATGGCTACACCTTC. This sequence encodes CASTPNRGPGYGYTF.

V and J are TRBV4-2 and TRBJ1-2, with TRBD1 as a possible D gene (5 bases). The V and J ends lost 0 bases and 9 bases respectively, with 14 bases between them. CDR1 LGHNA and CDR2 YNFKEQ come from the germline V gene. This CDR3 has 14 amino acids. This CDR3 reads CASSQDLGDDRYTF. In DNA, the CDR3 is TGTGCCAGCAGCCAAGATCTAGGGGATGATCGCTACACCTTC.

The chain is built from TRBV11-2 and TRBJ1-6; D perhaps matches TRBD1 (6 bases). V was clipped by 6 bases and J by 7 bases, with 10 bases between them. CDR3 length: 13 amino acids. Germline V gene sequence: CDR1 SGHAT, CDR2 FQNNGV. CDR3 sequence: CASSKRGNSPLHF. CDR3 DNA sequence: TGTGCCAGCAGTAAGAGGGGGAATTCACCCCTCCACTTT.

This chain uses TRBV19 with TRBJ2-7, with 12 bases aligning to TRBD2. The germline gives CDR1 LNHDA, CDR2 SQIVND (reference sequence). There are 16 residues in the CDR3. The V segment lost 4 bases and the J segment 8 bases; nucleotides outside the gene matches: 12. The CDR3 loop is CASSTPLGLAGSQQYF. CDR3 nucleotides: TGTGCCAGTAGTACCCCCCTCGGACTAGCGGGATCACAGCAGTACTTC.

This chain joins TRBV6-6 and TRBJ1-1; D perhaps matches TRBD1 (5 bases). V lost 5 bases, J lost 4 bases, and 14 bases lay in between. Germline values: CDR1 MNHNY, CDR2 SVGAGI (reference sequence). The CDR3 spans 14 residues. The CDR3 sequence: CASSPRWGGTEAFF. In nucleotides, the CDR3 is TGTGCCAGCAGTCCCCGTTGGGGGGGCACTGAAGCTTTCTTT.

This clone has a handful of counts. The chain has TRBV18 and TRBJ1-1; perhaps TRBD1 as D (6 bases). CDR1 is KGHSH, CDR2 LQKENI, per germline. The CDR3 length is 14 residues. Trimming pared 6 bases from V and 4 bases from J, leaving 15 bases between. As DNA, the CDR3 is TGTGCCAGCTCTCTCGACAGGTTGGGCACTGAAGCTTTCTTT. It yields the protein CASSLDRLGTEAFF.

The chain combines TRBV27 with TRBJ2-1; no clear D. CDR3 length equals 17 residues. CDR1 is MNHEY and CDR2 is SMNVEV in the germline V gene (reference sequence). The germline V and J ends were trimmed by 0 bases and 1 base, with 13 bases remaining between them. CDR3 amino acids: CASSLSPLLSSYNEQFF. CDR3 DNA: TGTGCCAGCAGTTTATCTCCCTTACTGAGTTCCTACAATGAGCAGTTCTTC.

The chain combines TRBV7-9 with TRBJ1-6, with D maybe TRBD1 (6 bases). Trimming shortened V by 7 bases and J by 3 bases, and 22 bases separated the two germline ends. CDR1 and CDR2 (germline): SEHNR, FQNEAQ (reference sequence). This CDR3 is 18 amino acids long. The CDR3 DNA reads as TGTGCCAGCACCCGGGGATCCGGACAGCTTCGCTATAATTCACCCCTCCACTTT. Protein: CASTRGSGQLRYNSPLHF.

V gene TRBV7-9 combines with J gene TRBJ1-1; D might be TRBD1 (6 bases). Germline CDR1 SEHNR, CDR2 FQNEAQ (reference sequence). Trimming removed 4 bases at V and 1 base at J, with 7 bases between. The CDR3 contains 13 residues. CDR3 bases: TGTGCCAGCAGCTGGGGACAGAACACTGAAGCTTTCTTT. It translates to CASSWGQNTEAFF.

The chain links TRBV29-1 to TRBJ2-5; TRBD2 matches 8 bases. In germline, CDR1 is SQVTM, CDR2 ANQGSEA. The CDR3 extends over 13 amino acids. J was trimmed by 1 base and V by 5 bases; bases with no gene match: 3. The chain's CDR3 is CSVMAGGQETQYF. The CDR3 region has the DNA TGCAGCGTTATGGCGGGGGGCCAAGAGACCCAGTACTTC. Based on the CDR3 plus reference TRBV29-1 and TRBJ2-5, the full variable domain is SAVISQKPSRDICQRGTSLTIQCQVDSQVTMMFWYRQQPGQSLTLIATANQGSEATYESGFVIDKFPISRPNLTFSTLTVSNMSPEDSSIYLCSVMAGGQETQYFGPGTRLLVL.

This clone was observed a few times. The rearrangement uses TRBV5-1 and TRBJ2-5; D is perhaps TRBD1 (5 bases). The germline V gene encodes CDR1 SGHRS and CDR2 YFSETQ. The CDR3 length is 13 residues. V lost 5 bases to trimming and J lost 2 bases, with 10 bases between them. As DNA, the CDR3 is TGCGCCAGCAGTGGACAAAGACAAGAGACCCAGTACTTC. Translation: CASSGQRQETQYF.

This clone was recorded a few times. The chain is built from TRBV25-1 and TRBJ1-1; possible D gene TRBD1, 5 bases. The V and J ends lost 3 bases and 6 bases respectively, with 14 bases between them. Germline V gene sequence: CDR1 MGHDK, CDR2 SYGVNS. CDR3 length: 14 residues. CDR3 in amino acids: CASSDLRDYPEAFF. As DNA, the CDR3 is TGTGCCAGCAGTGATCTCAGGGATTATCCTGAAGCTTTCTTT.

This clone was seen only a few times. The chain has TRBV5-6 and TRBJ1-5, with 7 positions matching TRBD1. CDR3 length: 15 amino acids. V dropped 1 base and J dropped 4; count of bases not matched to a gene: 5. Germline lookup yields CDR1 SGHDT and CDR2 YYEEEE. In nucleotides, the CDR3 is TGTGCCAGCAGCTTGCGTAGGGACAGAAATCAGCCCCAGCATTTT. It translates to CASSLRRDRNQPQHF. Full variable domain (missing parts from reference TRBV5-6 and TRBJ1-5): DAGVTQSPTHLIKTRGQQVTLRCSPKSGHDTVSWYQQALGQGPQFIFQYYEEEERQRGNFPDRFSGHQFPNYSSELNVNALLLGDSALYLCASSLRRDRNQPQHFGDGTRLSIL.

The chain uses TRBV4-2 and TRBJ2-3; no reliable D call. CDR1 and CDR2 from the germline V gene are LGHNA and YNFKEQ. CDR3 length: 15 amino acids. V was clipped by 1 base and J by 0 bases, with 8 bases between them. For the CDR3, the DNA is TGTGCCAGCAGCCAAGCGCCCTACAGCACAGATACGCAGTATTTT. Residues: CASSQAPYSTDTQYF.

This sequence joins TRBV10-2 and TRBJ1-2, with D uncertain. The germline CDR1 and CDR2 sequences are WSHSY and SAAADI. With 3 bases removed from V and 0 bases from J, the gap between germline ends came to 11 bases. The length of the CDR3 is 15 residues. CDR3 sequence reads: CASSDMTTANYGYTF. In DNA form, the CDR3 reads TGCGCCAGCAGTGATATGACAACGGCTAACTATGGCTACACCTTC.

The chain links TRBV19 to TRBJ1-4, with a tentative D call TRBD1 (6 bases). The CDR3 has 14 residues. The germline V gene has CDR1 LNHDA and CDR2 SQIVND (reference sequence). Trimming cost V 0 bases and J 8 bases, with 10 bases left between them. The CDR3 is CASSIDRDIEKLFF. CDR3 in DNA: TGTGCCAGTAGTATAGATCGGGACATCGAAAAACTGTTTTTT. The complete variable domain, with remaining parts taken from reference TRBV19 and TRBJ1-4, reads DGGITQSPKYLFRKEGQNVTLSCEQNLNHDAMYWYRQDPGQGLRLIYYSQIVNDFQKGDIAEGYSVSREKKESFPLTVTSAQKNPTAFYLCASSIDRDIEKLFFGSGTQLSVL.

V gene TRBV7-2 combines with J gene TRBJ1-1, with 8 nucleotides matching TRBD1. With 2 bases clipped from V and 5 bases from J, the junction kept 4 bases outside the gene matches. Germline loops: CDR1 SGHTA, CDR2 FQGNSA. There are 14 residues in the CDR3. The CDR3 nucleotides are TGTGCCAGCAGCTTAAGGACAGGGCATACTGAAGCTTTCTTT. Translating it yields CASSLRTGHTEAFF.

The chain is built from TRBV7-2 and TRBJ2-7; a possible D gene is TRBD2 (5 bases). This CDR3 has 15 residues. Trimming took 5 bases from V and 2 from J, leaving 16 bases between them. Germline CDR1 is SGHTA and CDR2 is FQGNSA. In DNA form, the CDR3 reads TGTGCCAGCAGCCCATATCCGGTGGGAGCCTACGAGCAGTACTTC. Residues: CASSPYPVGAYEQYF.

The rearrangement links TRBV11-2 to TRBJ2-5; the match to TRBD1 covers 11 bases. J gave up 6 bases and V 5 bases, and 11 bases lay outside the gene matches. The length of the CDR3 is 16 residues. Germline V lookup: CDR1 SGHAT, CDR2 FQNNGV. The chain's CDR3 is CASSAWTGGAEKTQYF. The CDR3 DNA is TGTGCCAGCAGCGCATGGACAGGGGGCGCAGAGAAGACCCAGTACTTC.

This chain links TRBV19 with TRBJ2-6; unclear D gene. Looked up from germline, CDR1 is LNHDA and CDR2 is SQIVND (reference sequence). The CDR3 covers 15 residues. Trimming left V 10 bases short and J 0 bases short, with 13 bases between. The CDR3 nucleotides read TGTGCCACACTCCCGGGTCCCTCTGGGGCCAACGTCCTGACTTTC. Protein: CATLPGPSGANVLTF.

This clone was picked up one time. The chain couples TRBV30 to TRBJ2-1; the match to TRBD2 covers 10 bases. CDR3 length: 14 residues. With V trimmed by 4 bases and J by 4 bases, 4 bases remained unmatched. Germline V gene sequence: CDR1 GTSNPN, CDR2 SVGIG (reference sequence). CDR3 DNA: TGTGCCTGGACCGGGACTAGCGATTACAATGAGCAGTTCTTC. It yields the protein CAWTGTSDYNEQFF.

This chain links TRBV7-8 with TRBJ2-7, with 7 positions matching TRBD1. Germline CDR1 SGHVS, CDR2 FQNEAQ. The CDR3 has 13 residues. The V segment lost 5 bases and the J segment 2 bases; nucleotides outside the gene matches: 3. The CDR3 region is CASSHRGPYEQYF. Here the CDR3 DNA reads TGTGCCAGCAGCCACAGGGGTCCCTACGAGCAGTACTTC.

The count of this clone is one. The chain combines TRBV5-1 with TRBJ1-3; 7 bases fit TRBD1. CDR3 length: 15 amino acids. The V gene's germline CDR1 is SGHRS and CDR2 YFSETQ. V shed 4 bases and J 0 bases; nucleotides not matched to a gene: 4. The CDR3 DNA sequence: TGCGCCAGCAGCCATGGGACAGTCTCTGGAAACACCATATATTTT. This gives the protein CASSHGTVSGNTIYF.

The CDR3 nucleotides are TGTGCCAGTCAGAGTACAGTTAATTCCTACGAGCAGTACTTC. Translated, it gives CASQSTVNSYEQYF. The chain joins TRBV19 to TRBJ2-7; D is unclear. This CDR3 region has 14 residues. Germline lookup yields CDR1 LNHDA and CDR2 SQIVND (reference sequence). Trimming stripped 8 bases from V and 1 base from J, with 15 bases between.

The rearrangement links TRBV5-1 to TRBJ2-5; weak D call: TRBD1 (5 bases). There are 17 residues in the CDR3. The germline V and J ends were trimmed by 4 bases and 1 base, with 20 bases remaining between them. The germline V gene has CDR1 SGHRS and CDR2 YFSETQ. CDR3 coding DNA: TGCGCCAGCAGCGCCCGCGACAGCTCCCTCCTCCAAGAGACCCAGTACTTC. Translating gives CASSARDSSLLQETQYF.

The V gene is TRBV29-1, the J gene TRBJ2-6; no definite D call. The CDR3 has 14 amino acids. V lost 2 bases, J lost 0 bases, and 5 bases lay in between. Germline CDR1 is SQVTM and CDR2 is ANQGSEA. The CDR3 coding sequence is TGCAGCGTTGAACTGTACTCTGGGGCCAACGTCCTGACTTTC. This encodes CSVELYSGANVLTF.

This clone came up a few times. This rearrangement joins TRBV9 to TRBJ1-4; 7 nucleotides agree with TRBD1. The V gene's germline CDR1 is SGDLS and CDR2 YYNGEE. The CDR3 runs to 15 residues. The trim removed 4 bases at V and 7 bases at J, leaving 10 bases unmatched. CDR3 DNA: TGTGCCAGCAGCTCTTTAGGGACAGCGAGTGAAAAACTGTTTTTT. Translating it yields CASSSLGTASEKLFF.

The CDR3 is CASSLSGNTIYF. The CDR3 nucleotides are TGTGCCAGTTCTCTGAGCGGAAACACCATATATTTT. This chain joins TRBV19 and TRBJ1-3, with D uncertain. The CDR3 spans 12 residues. Germline CDR1 LNHDA, CDR2 SQIVND (reference sequence). V was pared by 8 bases and J by 4 bases, with 9 bases between.